The clone carrying this T cell receptor beta chain was detected ten times or more. Its antigen is still unknown. These data are taken from a study of T cells in Graves' hyperthyroidism and ophthalmopathy. Using RNA transcripts as the source, TCR beta CDR3 regions were amplified. The HTBI set primed first-round TCR CDR3 RT-PCR. TCRdb redid the calling of the multiplex PCR reads with MiXCR, one entry per CDR3 protein. The repertoire includes about 570,000 distinct CDR3 sequences, around 42% of them detected once, and roughly 19% sits in the top ten. The germline gives CDR1 MNHNS, CDR2 SASEGT. The CDR3 extends over 15 amino acids. With V trimmed by 8 bases and J by 4 bases, 13 bases remained unmatched. Whole-study results and caveats: Researchers report that a 13 V-J model separated ophthalmopathy from stable hyperthyroidism.

The chain is built from TRBV6-1 and TRBJ2-7; 8 nucleotides match TRBD1. This sequence originates from an adult woman with Graves' disease, either hyperthyroidism or ophthalmopathy (not recorded which). Sequencing input: peripheral blood or thyroid tissue (not recorded which). Here the CDR3 reads CASDPRTGNNYEQYF. The CDR3, as DNA: TGTGCCAGCGACCCCCGGACAGGGAATAATTACGAGCAGTACTTC.